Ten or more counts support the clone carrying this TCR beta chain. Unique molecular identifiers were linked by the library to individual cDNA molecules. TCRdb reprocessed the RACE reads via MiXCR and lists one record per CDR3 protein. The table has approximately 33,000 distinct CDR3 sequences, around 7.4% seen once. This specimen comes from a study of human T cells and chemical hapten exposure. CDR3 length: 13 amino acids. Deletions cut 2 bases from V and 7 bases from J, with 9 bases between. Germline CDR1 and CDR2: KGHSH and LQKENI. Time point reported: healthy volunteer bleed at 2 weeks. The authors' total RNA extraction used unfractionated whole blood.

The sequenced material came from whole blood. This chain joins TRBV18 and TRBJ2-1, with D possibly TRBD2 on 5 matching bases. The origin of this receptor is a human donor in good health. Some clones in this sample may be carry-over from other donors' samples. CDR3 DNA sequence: TGTGCCAGCTCACCAATGATAGCGAATGAGCAGTTCTTC. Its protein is CASSPMIANEQFF.